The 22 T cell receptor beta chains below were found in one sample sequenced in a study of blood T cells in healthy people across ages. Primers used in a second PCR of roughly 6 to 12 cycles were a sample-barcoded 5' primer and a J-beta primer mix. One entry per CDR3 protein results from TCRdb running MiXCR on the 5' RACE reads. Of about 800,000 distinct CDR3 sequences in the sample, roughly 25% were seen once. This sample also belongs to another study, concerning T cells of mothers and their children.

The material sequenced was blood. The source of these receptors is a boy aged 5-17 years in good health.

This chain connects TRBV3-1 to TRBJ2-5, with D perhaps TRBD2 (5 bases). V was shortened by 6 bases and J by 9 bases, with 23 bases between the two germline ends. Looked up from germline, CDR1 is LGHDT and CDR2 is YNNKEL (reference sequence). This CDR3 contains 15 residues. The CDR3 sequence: CASSLSLAAKRPQYF. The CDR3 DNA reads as TGTGCCAGCAGTCTCTCCCTAGCAGCCAAGAGACCCCAGTACTTC.

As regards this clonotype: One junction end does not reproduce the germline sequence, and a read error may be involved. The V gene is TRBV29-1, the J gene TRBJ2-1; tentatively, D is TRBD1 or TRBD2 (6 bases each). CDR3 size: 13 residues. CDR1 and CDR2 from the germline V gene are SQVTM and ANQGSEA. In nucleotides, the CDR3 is TGCAGCGTCCGGGGGCCAGTCTACAATGGGCAGTTCTTC. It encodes CSVRGPVYNGQFF.

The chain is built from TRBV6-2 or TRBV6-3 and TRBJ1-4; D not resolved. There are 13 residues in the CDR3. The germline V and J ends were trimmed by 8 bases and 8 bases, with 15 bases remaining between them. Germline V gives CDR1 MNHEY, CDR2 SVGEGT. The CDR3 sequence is CASGSLRGEKLFF. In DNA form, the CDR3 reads TGTGCCAGCGGCTCCCTCCGGGGAGAAAAACTGTTTTTT.

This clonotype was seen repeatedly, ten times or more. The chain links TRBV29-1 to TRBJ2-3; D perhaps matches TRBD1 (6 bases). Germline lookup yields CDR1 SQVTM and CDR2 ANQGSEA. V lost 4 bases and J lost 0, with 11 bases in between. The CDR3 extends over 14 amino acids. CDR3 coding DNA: TGCAGCGTTGGGGTGGGGGCGAGCACAGATACGCAGTATTTT. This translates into CSVGVGASTDTQYF.

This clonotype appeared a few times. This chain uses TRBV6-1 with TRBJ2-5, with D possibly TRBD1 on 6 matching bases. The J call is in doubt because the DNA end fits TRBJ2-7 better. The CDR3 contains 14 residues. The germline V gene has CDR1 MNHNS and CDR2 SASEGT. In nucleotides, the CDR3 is TGTGCCAGCAGTGAAGGGACAGTAGACTACGAGCAGTACTTC. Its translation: CASSEGTVDYEQYF.

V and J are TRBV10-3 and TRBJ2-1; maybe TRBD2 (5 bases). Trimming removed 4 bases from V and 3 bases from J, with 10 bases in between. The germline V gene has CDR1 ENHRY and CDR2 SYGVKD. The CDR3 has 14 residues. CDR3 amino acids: CAISGWGVYNEQFF. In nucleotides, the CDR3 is TGTGCCATCAGTGGTTGGGGAGTCTACAATGAGCAGTTCTTC.

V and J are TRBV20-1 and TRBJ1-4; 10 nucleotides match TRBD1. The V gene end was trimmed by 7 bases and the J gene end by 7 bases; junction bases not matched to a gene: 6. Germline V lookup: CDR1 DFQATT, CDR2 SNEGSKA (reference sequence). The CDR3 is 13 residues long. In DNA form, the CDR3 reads TGCAGTGTAAGCCGGGACAGGGGTGAAAAACTGTTTTTT. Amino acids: CSVSRDRGEKLFF.

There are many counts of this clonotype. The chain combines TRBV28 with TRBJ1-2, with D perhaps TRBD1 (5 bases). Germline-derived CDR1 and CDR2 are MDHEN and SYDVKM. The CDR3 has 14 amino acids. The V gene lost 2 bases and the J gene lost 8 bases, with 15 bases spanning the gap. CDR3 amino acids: CASSLRQHHEGYTF. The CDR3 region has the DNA TGTGCCAGCAGTTTACGACAGCACCACGAGGGCTACACCTTC.

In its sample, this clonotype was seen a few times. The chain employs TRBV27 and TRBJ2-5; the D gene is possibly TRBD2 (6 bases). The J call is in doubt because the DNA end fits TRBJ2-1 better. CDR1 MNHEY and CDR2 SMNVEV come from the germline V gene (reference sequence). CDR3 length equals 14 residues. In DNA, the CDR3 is TGTGCCAGCAGTCAACGGGCCTGGGAGGTTGAGCAGTTCTTC. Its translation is CASSQRAWEVEQFF.

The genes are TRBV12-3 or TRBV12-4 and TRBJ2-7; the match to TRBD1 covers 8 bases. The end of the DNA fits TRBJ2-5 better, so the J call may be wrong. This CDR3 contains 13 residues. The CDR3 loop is CASSATGAETQYF. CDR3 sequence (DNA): TGTGCCAGCAGTGCGACAGGGGCAGAGACCCAGTACTTC.

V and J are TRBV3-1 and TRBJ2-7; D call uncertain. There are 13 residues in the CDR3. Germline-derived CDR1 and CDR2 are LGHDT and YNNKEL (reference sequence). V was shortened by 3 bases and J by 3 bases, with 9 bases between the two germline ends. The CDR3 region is CASSQGINYEQYF. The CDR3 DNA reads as TGTGCCAGCAGCCAGGGTATAAACTACGAGCAGTACTTC.

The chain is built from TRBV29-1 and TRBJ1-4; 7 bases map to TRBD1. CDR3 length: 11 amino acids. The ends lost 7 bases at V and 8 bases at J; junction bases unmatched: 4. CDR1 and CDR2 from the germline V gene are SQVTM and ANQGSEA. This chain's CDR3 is CSASDREKLFF. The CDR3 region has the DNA TGCAGCGCATCGGACAGGGAAAAACTGTTTTTT.

Here the CDR3 DNA reads TGTGCCAGCAGCCAAGATCTCGCCACCTACGAGCAGTACTTC. As protein: CASSQDLATYEQYF. This sequence joins TRBV4-2 and TRBJ2-5; D is undetermined. The DNA end is more similar to TRBJ2-7, so the J call may be wrong. The CDR3 is 14 amino acids. Germline CDR1 LGHNA, CDR2 YNFKEQ.

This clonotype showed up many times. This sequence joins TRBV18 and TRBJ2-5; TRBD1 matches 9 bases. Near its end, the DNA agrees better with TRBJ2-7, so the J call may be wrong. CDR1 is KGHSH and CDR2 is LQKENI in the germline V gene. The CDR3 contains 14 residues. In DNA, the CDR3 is TGTGCCAGCTCACGGGGACAGGGTTCCTACGAGCAGTACTTC. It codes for CASSRGQGSYEQYF.

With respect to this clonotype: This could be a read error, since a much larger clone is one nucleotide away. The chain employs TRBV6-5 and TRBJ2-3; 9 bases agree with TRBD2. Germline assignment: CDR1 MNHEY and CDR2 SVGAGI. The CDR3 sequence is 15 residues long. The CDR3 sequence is CVSSSQAGGIDTQYF. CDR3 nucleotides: TGTGTCAGCAGTTCCCAAGCGGGAGGAATAGATACGCAGTATTTT.

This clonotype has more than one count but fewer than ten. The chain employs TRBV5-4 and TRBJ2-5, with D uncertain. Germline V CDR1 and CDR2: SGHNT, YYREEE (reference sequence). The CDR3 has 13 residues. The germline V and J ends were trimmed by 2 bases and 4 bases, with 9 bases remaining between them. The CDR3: CASSLDPIETQYF. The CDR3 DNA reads TGTGCCAGCAGCTTAGATCCGATAGAGACCCAGTACTTC.

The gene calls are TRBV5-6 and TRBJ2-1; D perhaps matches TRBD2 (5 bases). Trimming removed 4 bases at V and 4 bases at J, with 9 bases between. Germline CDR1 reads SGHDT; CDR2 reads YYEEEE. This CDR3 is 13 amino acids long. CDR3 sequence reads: CASSRLFYNEQFF. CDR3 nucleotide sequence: TGTGCCAGCAGCAGACTATTTTACAATGAGCAGTTCTTC.

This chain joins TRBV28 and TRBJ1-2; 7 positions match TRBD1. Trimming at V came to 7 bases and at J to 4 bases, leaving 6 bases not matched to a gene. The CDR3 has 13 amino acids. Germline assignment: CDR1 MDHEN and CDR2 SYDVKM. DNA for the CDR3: TGTGCCAGCAACCCTCACAGGGGCTATGGCTACACCTTC. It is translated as CASNPHRGYGYTF.

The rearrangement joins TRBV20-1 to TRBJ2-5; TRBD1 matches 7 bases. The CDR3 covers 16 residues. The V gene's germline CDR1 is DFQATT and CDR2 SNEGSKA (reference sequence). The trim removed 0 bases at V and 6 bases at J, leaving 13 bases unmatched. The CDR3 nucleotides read TGCAGTGCTAGAGATTCCCAAACAGGGGTGAGCCAGACCCAGTACTTC. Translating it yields CSARDSQTGVSQTQYF.

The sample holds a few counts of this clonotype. CDR3 sequence reads: CASSPTGLANEQFF. In nucleotides, the CDR3 is TGTGCCAGCAGCCCGACGGGACTAGCAAATGAGCAGTTCTTC. V usage is TRBV7-3 and J usage is TRBJ2-1; 9 bases are a match to TRBD2. The CDR3 loop spans 14 amino acids. Germline V gene lookup returns CDR1 SGHTA and CDR2 FQGTGA. V lost 5 bases and J lost 7; bases outside the gene matches: 6.

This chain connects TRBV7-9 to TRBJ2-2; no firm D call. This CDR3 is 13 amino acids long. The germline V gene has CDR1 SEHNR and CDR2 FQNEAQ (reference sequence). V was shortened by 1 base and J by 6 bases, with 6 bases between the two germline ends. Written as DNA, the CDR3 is TGTGCCAGCAGCTTAGTTTCAGCCGGGGAGCTGTTTTTT. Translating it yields CASSLVSAGELFF.

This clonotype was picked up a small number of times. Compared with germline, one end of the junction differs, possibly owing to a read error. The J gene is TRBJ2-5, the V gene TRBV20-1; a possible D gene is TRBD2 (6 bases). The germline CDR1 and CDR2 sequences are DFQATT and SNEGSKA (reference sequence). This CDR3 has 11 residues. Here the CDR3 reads CSARRDLLSFF. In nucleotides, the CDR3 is TGCAGTGCGCGAAGGGACTTACTTTCGTTCTTC.